The 19 T cell receptor beta chains below were found in one sample sequenced in a study of technical replicates of blood from a handful of donors. The assay was immunoSEQ multiplex PCR, and TCRdb's table has in-frame clones only and misses some. The sample has about 98,000 clones, approximately 95% seen once. Sequences were obtained from T cells isolated from PBMCs. The receptor set was obtained from a human donor in good health.

The rearrangement links TRBV7-7 to TRBJ1-4; D remains ambiguous. V lost 0 bases to trimming and J lost 6 bases, with 11 bases between them. CDR3 length: 15 residues. CDR1 and CDR2 from the germline V gene are SSHAT and FNYEAQ (reference sequence). Here the CDR3 reads CASSLAPGAHEKLFF. The CDR3 DNA sequence: TGTGCCAGCAGCTTAGCGCCGGGAGCCCATGAAAAACTGTTTTTT.

This clone came up once. The chain uses TRBV10-2 and TRBJ1-1, with 7 bases fitting TRBD1. Germline V gives CDR1 WSHSY, CDR2 SAAADI. The length of the CDR3 is 14 residues. V trimming: 4 bases; J trimming: 6 bases; junction bases outside the gene matches: 8. CDR3 loop: CASSVGRTGSEAFF. The CDR3 coding sequence is TGCGCCAGCAGTGTCGGACGGACAGGTTCTGAAGCTTTCTTT.

The V call is TRBV9, the J call TRBJ2-3, with 8 bases aligning to TRBD2. Germline lookup yields CDR1 SGDLS and CDR2 YYNGEE. The CDR3 loop spans 16 amino acids. V lost 4 bases to trimming and J lost 3 bases; unmatched junction nucleotides: 10. This CDR3 is CASSPRERGRTDTQYF. CDR3 bases: TGTGCCAGCAGCCCTCGGGAGCGGGGGAGGACAGATACGCAGTATTTT.

V and J are TRBV5-1 and TRBJ2-5; 9 bases are shared with TRBD1. CDR1 and CDR2 from the germline V gene are SGHRS and YFSETQ. The CDR3 is made up of 14 amino acids. V was pared by 5 bases and J by 5 bases, with 7 bases of the junction left unmatched. CDR3 residues: CASSSGTGSETQYF. Here the CDR3 DNA reads TGCGCCAGCAGTTCTGGGACAGGGTCGGAGACCCAGTACTTC.

This clone showed up just once. The chain joins TRBV27 to TRBJ2-1, with 13 bases aligning to TRBD2. Unmatched junction bases numbered 3, after V lost 3 bases and J lost 4 bases. Germline V gives CDR1 MNHEY, CDR2 SMNVEV (reference sequence). The CDR3 runs to 16 residues. For the CDR3, the DNA is TGTGCCAGCAGTTTCGGGACTAGCGGGACATACAATGAGCAGTTCTTC. Translating gives CASSFGTSGTYNEQFF.

The CDR3 loop reads CASSQEDGTYEQYF. CDR3 DNA sequence: TGTGCCAGCAGCCAAGAGGACGGGACCTACGAGCAGTACTTC. This rearrangement joins TRBV14 to TRBJ2-7, with D possibly matching TRBD2 (5 bases). The ends were cut back, 0 bases at V and 2 bases at J, with 8 bases in the middle. From germline, CDR1 is SGHDN and CDR2 FVKESK. The CDR3 is made up of 14 amino acids.

The table lists this clone with a count of one. V is TRBV7-6 and J is TRBJ2-3; 9 bases are a match to TRBD2. With V trimmed by 2 bases and J by 6 bases, 9 bases remained unmatched. Per germline, CDR1 SGHVS and CDR2 FNYEAQ. This CDR3 spans 16 amino acids. The CDR3 is CASSLPAGGPLDTQYF. The CDR3, as DNA: TGTGCCAGCAGCTTACCGGCGGGGGGGCCCCTGGATACGCAGTATTTT.

The J gene is TRBJ1-2, the V gene TRBV28; TRBD1 might be the D (5 bases). V gave up 5 bases and J gave up 2 bases, with 15 bases separating them. CDR1 and CDR2 (germline): MDHEN, SYDVKM. This CDR3 is built from 15 residues. Here the CDR3 DNA reads TGTGCCAGCAGTCGCTCAATCGGGGGGAACTATGGCTACACCTTC. This translates into CASSRSIGGNYGYTF.

The chain has TRBV27 and TRBJ2-3; 9 nucleotides match TRBD2. J lost 1 base, V lost 2 bases, and 4 bases had no gene match. The CDR3 is made up of 16 amino acids. Germline V gene sequence: CDR1 MNHEY, CDR2 SMNVEV (reference sequence). CDR3 in DNA: TGTGCCAGCAGTTTAGGCGGGGGGGCTGGCACAGATACGCAGTATTTT. Translation: CASSLGGGAGTDTQYF.

The rearrangement links TRBV4-1 to TRBJ2-3; possibly TRBD2 for D (5 bases). The germline V gene has CDR1 MGHRA and CDR2 YSYEKL. This CDR3 is 17 amino acids long. Trimming took off 1 base at V and 6 bases at J, with 20 bases between the two ends. Here the CDR3 reads CASSQVSGGPRGDTQYF. As DNA, the CDR3 is TGCGCCAGCAGCCAAGTAAGCGGCGGGCCCCGCGGGGATACGCAGTATTTT.

This clone was picked up many times. J is TRBJ1-6 and V is TRBV6-1; TRBD1 aligns across 9 bases. V was pared by 6 bases and J by 10 bases, with 10 bases of the junction left unmatched. Looked up from germline, CDR1 is MNHNS and CDR2 is SASEGT. This CDR3 is 15 amino acids long. The CDR3 DNA sequence: TGTGCCAGCAGCGATAGGGACAGGGATTTATCACCCCTCCACTTT. Amino acids: CASSDRDRDLSPLHF.

The chain has TRBV5-6 and TRBJ1-2; 10 nucleotides match TRBD1. V was clipped by 4 bases and J by 3 bases; unmatched bases: 9. Germline V lookup: CDR1 SGHDT, CDR2 YYEEEE. The CDR3 has 16 amino acids. CDR3 DNA sequence: TGTGCCAGCAGCCGGGATGACAGGGGGCGCCACTATGGCTACACCTTC. Translation gives CASSRDDRGRHYGYTF.

The chain links TRBV7-2 to TRBJ1-2, with TRBD1 matching over 10 bases. The germline V gene encodes CDR1 SGHTA and CDR2 FQGNSA. The V and J ends lost 0 bases and 6 bases, in that order; junction bases with no gene match: 4. The CDR3 extends over 15 amino acids. The CDR3 DNA follows: TGTGCCAGCAGCTTAGCGGACAGGGGGTGGAATGGCTACACCTTC. Translated, it gives CASSLADRGWNGYTF.

The chain uses TRBV2 and TRBJ2-3; TRBD2 is a possible D gene (7 bases). Germline V lookup: CDR1 SNHLY, CDR2 FYNNEI. Trimming took 3 bases from V and 4 from J, leaving 17 bases between them. There are 16 residues in the CDR3. CDR3: CASSDDGGRRSDTQYF. The CDR3 bases are TGTGCCAGCAGTGACGACGGGGGGCGTCGCTCAGATACGCAGTATTTT.

The V call is TRBV12-5, the J call TRBJ2-7, with a possible D match to TRBD1 (5 bases). CDR1 and CDR2 from the germline V gene are LGHNT and FRNRAP. Deletions cut 0 bases from V and 4 bases from J, with 10 bases between. This CDR3 is built from 14 residues. The CDR3 nucleotides are TGTGCTAGTGGTTTGGTAAGGGGAACTTACGAGCAGTACTTC. Its translation: CASGLVRGTYEQYF.

The V and J genes are TRBV5-6 and TRBJ2-2; D is unclear. The CDR3 extends over 14 amino acids. Trimming pared 1 base from V and 2 bases from J, leaving 6 bases between. Germline V gene lookup returns CDR1 SGHDT and CDR2 YYEEEE. This chain's CDR3 is CASSLSQNTGELFF. The CDR3, as DNA: TGTGCCAGCAGCTTGTCCCAAAACACCGGGGAGCTGTTTTTT.

The chain has TRBV7-6 and TRBJ1-6; perhaps TRBD1 as D (6 bases). V lost 2 bases and J lost 5, with 19 bases in between. Germline V gene lookup returns CDR1 SGHVS and CDR2 FNYEAQ. The CDR3 covers 18 residues. For the CDR3, the DNA is TGTGCCAGCAGCTTACCTCCTTCCAGGGGCCGGAATAATTCACCCCTCCACTTT. It is translated as CASSLPPSRGRNNSPLHF.

The chain is built from TRBV2 and TRBJ2-1; 8 bases align to TRBD2. The V gene end was trimmed by 7 bases and the J gene end by 5 bases; junction bases not matched to a gene: 4. The germline gives CDR1 SNHLY, CDR2 FYNNEI. This CDR3 spans 13 amino acids. CDR3 coding DNA: TGTGCCAGCAAGACTAGCGAGAACAATGAGCAGTTCTTC. It specifies CASKTSENNEQFF.

The CDR3 here is CASSQNMGQGAYEQYF. In nucleotides, the CDR3 is TGTGCCAGCAGCCAAAACATGGGACAGGGGGCGTACGAGCAGTACTTC. The rearrangement uses TRBV14 and TRBJ2-7; 12 nucleotides match TRBD1. CDR3 length: 16 residues. In germline, CDR1 is SGHDN, CDR2 FVKESK. The V gene end was trimmed by 2 bases and the J gene end by 4 bases; junction bases not matched to a gene: 6.